This entry lists 23 T cell receptor beta chains sequenced from one sample in a study of cytomegalovirus exposure and HLA in healthy donors. The PCR used 60 Vbeta and 13 Jbeta primers. Sequencing was performed with immunoSEQ multiplex PCR; in TCRdb, only in-frame clones are kept and a portion is missing. The data contain under 200,000 clones, about 80% of them singletons. Material for sequencing was PBMCs. All receptors derive from a woman between 45 and 60 years old in good health and CMV-seronegative.

CDR3: CAIRNSQNTEAFF. In nucleotides, the CDR3 is TGTGCCATCAGGAACAGTCAGAACACTGAAGCTTTCTTT. The rearrangement links TRBV10-3 to TRBJ1-1; D is undetermined. The CDR3 loop spans 13 amino acids. From germline, CDR1 is ENHRY and CDR2 SYGVKD. V gave up 6 bases and J gave up 1 base, with 9 bases separating them.

The chain joins TRBV4-3 to TRBJ2-1; maybe TRBD1 (6 bases). There are 17 residues in the CDR3. CDR1 is LGHNA and CDR2 is YSLEER in the germline V gene. Trimming left V 1 base short and J 3 bases short, with 16 bases between. DNA of the CDR3: TGCGCCAGCAGCCAAGGGACAGAGACAGTAGTCTACAATGAGCAGTTCTTC. Protein: CASSQGTETVVYNEQFF.

V and J are TRBV6-5 and TRBJ2-1, with TRBD2 identical over 8 bases. The CDR3 has 13 residues. Germline V gene sequence: CDR1 MNHEY, CDR2 SVGAGI. After removal of 7 bases from V and 5 bases from J, the junction contained 4 bases not matched to a gene. The CDR3 DNA reads as TGTGCCAGCAAGAGAGCGGGGGACAATGAGCAGTTCTTC. It codes for CASKRAGDNEQFF.

This chain uses TRBV6-6 with TRBJ1-5; D ambiguous. Trimming pared 8 bases from V and 0 bases from J, leaving 5 bases between. Germline V gene data show CDR1 as MNHNY and CDR2 as SVGAGI (reference sequence). This CDR3 is built from 12 residues. The CDR3 spells CASWHSNQPQHF. CDR3 nucleotides: TGTGCCAGCTGGCATAGCAATCAGCCCCAGCATTTT.

This clone appeared once. The rearrangement uses TRBV27 and TRBJ2-1; a weak D match, TRBD2 (6 bases). The CDR3 runs to 15 residues. V shed 6 bases and J shed 7 bases, with 19 bases lying between them. The germline V gene has CDR1 MNHEY and CDR2 SMNVEV (reference sequence). The CDR3 region has the DNA TGTGCCAGCAGCTACCCCGGGGGACCTATGAATGAGCAGTTCTTC. Its translation is CASSYPGGPMNEQFF.

This clone was seen only once. In DNA, the CDR3 is TGTGCCAGTAGCGCCCAGACAAACTCCTACGAGCAGTACTTC. The encoded protein is CASSAQTNSYEQYF. The V and J genes are TRBV19 and TRBJ2-7; D unclear. Per the germline V gene, CDR1 is LNHDA and CDR2 is SQIVND (reference sequence). V lost 6 bases and J 0 bases, leaving 12 bases between the germline ends. This CDR3 is built from 14 residues.

The chain has TRBV18 and TRBJ2-7; the match to TRBD1 covers 8 bases. Germline V gene data show CDR1 as KGHSH and CDR2 as LQKENI. The length of the CDR3 is 14 residues. V lost 6 bases and J lost 1; bases outside the gene matches: 5. CDR3 nucleotide sequence: TGTGCCAGCTCCCTGGGACAGGTTTCCTACGAGCAGTACTTC. Translated: CASSLGQVSYEQYF.

This clone turned up a few times. CDR3 in amino acids: CASSPGSFRNQPQHF. CDR3 sequence (DNA): TGTGCCAGCAGCCCCGGGTCGTTTCGCAATCAGCCCCAGCATTTT. J is TRBJ1-5 and V is TRBV5-6; D gene ambiguous. The CDR3 totals 15 residues. Germline assignment: CDR1 SGHDT and CDR2 YYEEEE. Trimming cost V 4 bases and J 2 bases, with 13 bases left between them.

V gene TRBV25-1 combines with J gene TRBJ1-1; D possibly corresponds to TRBD1 (5 bases). Germline V lookup: CDR1 MGHDK, CDR2 SYGVNS. This CDR3 contains 15 residues. Trimming took 3 bases from V and 5 from J, leaving 16 bases between them. In DNA, the CDR3 is TGTGCCAGCAGTGAGGGAGGGCGGGGGGGGACTGAAGCTTTCTTT. It codes for CASSEGGRGGTEAFF.

The chain recombines TRBV10-1 with TRBJ1-1; D uncertain. Trimming removed 3 bases from V and 2 bases from J, with 10 bases in between. CDR3 length: 14 residues. CDR1 WNHNN and CDR2 SYGVQD come from the germline V gene (reference sequence). CDR3 amino acids: CASSEGGSNTEAFF. The DNA for the CDR3 is TGCGCCAGCAGTGAAGGCGGCTCTAACACTGAAGCTTTCTTT.

The genes are TRBV13 and TRBJ2-3, with 16 nucleotides matching TRBD2. CDR3 length: 20 amino acids. V was pared by 5 bases and J by 1 base, with 12 bases of the junction left unmatched. CDR1 and CDR2 (germline): PRHDT, FYEKMQ (reference sequence). For the CDR3, the DNA is TGTGCCAGCAGCCCCCGGCTGGGACTAGCGGGAGGGCCTGGCACAGATACGCAGTATTTT. Translated: CASSPRLGLAGGPGTDTQYF.

The CDR3 bases are TGTGCCAGCAGTCCACGAGACAGGATGTTAGGTCGGCCCCAGCATTTT. This translates into CASSPRDRMLGRPQHF. The chain uses TRBV27 and TRBJ1-5; possibly TRBD1 for D (6 bases). The V end was cut by 5 bases, the J end by 9 bases, with 23 bases between. CDR3 length: 16 amino acids. The germline V gene encodes CDR1 MNHEY and CDR2 SMNVEV (reference sequence).

The CDR3 protein is CASSLDSYGYTF. The CDR3 nucleotides read TGCGCCAGCAGCTTGGACAGCTATGGCTACACCTTC. V gene TRBV5-1 combines with J gene TRBJ1-2; D not resolved. The CDR3 has 12 amino acids. The germline CDR1 and CDR2 sequences are SGHRS and YFSETQ. V lost 0 bases, J lost 4 bases, and 4 bases lay in between. Filled out from reference TRBV5-1 and TRBJ1-2, the complete variable domain reads KAGVTQTPRYLIKTRGQQVTLSCSPISGHRSVSWYQQTPGQGLQFLFEYFSETQRNKGNFPGRFSGRQFSNSRSEMNVSTLELGDSALYLCASSLDSYGYTFGSGTRLTVV.

V and J are TRBV2 and TRBJ1-1; 7 positions match TRBD1. Germline values: CDR1 SNHLY, CDR2 FYNNEI. V was pared by 6 bases and J by 6 bases, with 7 bases of the junction left unmatched. CDR3 length: 13 residues. The CDR3 DNA sequence: TGTGCCAGCAGATGGGACAGTCAGTCTGAAGCTTTCTTT. Encoded protein: CASRWDSQSEAFF.

This clone was seen a few times. Here the CDR3 reads CAWTEGGLAKNIQYF. CDR3 coding DNA: TGTGCCTGGACGGAAGGGGGCCTAGCCAAAAACATTCAGTACTTC. The chain employs TRBV30 and TRBJ2-4; 7 nucleotides line up with TRBD1. CDR1 is GTSNPN and CDR2 is SVGIG in the germline V gene (reference sequence). Trimming cost V 4 bases and J 0 bases; bases outside gene matches: 6. The CDR3 is 15 amino acids.

The J gene is TRBJ2-5, the V gene TRBV7-2; 7 positions agree with TRBD2. The CDR3 extends over 14 amino acids. From germline, CDR1 is SGHTA and CDR2 FQGNSA. Unmatched junction bases numbered 6, after V lost 5 bases and J lost 3 bases. CDR3 in amino acids: CASSISGLEETQYF. The CDR3 DNA reads TGTGCCAGCAGCATCTCCGGACTAGAAGAGACCCAGTACTTC.

V usage is TRBV5-1 and J usage is TRBJ1-1; the D gene is possibly TRBD1 (6 bases). The V gene lost 4 bases and the J gene lost 5 bases, with 12 bases spanning the gap. CDR1 and CDR2 (germline): SGHRS, YFSETQ. This CDR3 is built from 13 residues. This CDR3 is CASSGQGLTEAFF. The CDR3 nucleotides are TGCGCCAGCAGCGGGCAGGGGTTAACTGAAGCTTTCTTT.

The DNA for the CDR3 is TGTGCCAGCAGCCAGGACAGGATTGACGAAAAACTGTTTTTT. Amino acid sequence: CASSQDRIDEKLFF. This chain uses TRBV7-2 with TRBJ1-4; 7 bases are shared with TRBD1. The CDR3 consists of 14 residues. Per germline, CDR1 SGHTA and CDR2 FQGNSA. V dropped 5 bases and J dropped 8; count of bases not matched to a gene: 8.

The V gene is TRBV4-1, the J gene TRBJ2-3; weak D call: TRBD2 (7 bases). The length of the CDR3 is 14 residues. CDR1 is MGHRA, CDR2 YSYEKL, per germline. Trimming removed 4 bases at V and 6 bases at J, with 14 bases between. CDR3 DNA: TGCGCCAGCAGCCGCGGACTAGGGGGGGATACGCAGTATTTT. Protein sequence: CASSRGLGGDTQYF.

The rearrangement uses TRBV5-1 and TRBJ2-3; TRBD2 aligns across 11 bases. This CDR3 comprises 16 residues. V lost 4 bases to trimming and J lost 2 bases; unmatched junction nucleotides: 6. CDR1 and CDR2 (germline): SGHRS, YFSETQ. The DNA of the CDR3 is TGCGCCAGCAGCCTCGGGACTAGCGGATACACAGATACGCAGTATTTT. Encoded protein: CASSLGTSGYTDTQYF.

The chain is built from TRBV6-4 and TRBJ2-3, with 7 bases that match TRBD2. Trimming cost V 5 bases and J 4 bases; bases outside gene matches: 3. The length of the CDR3 is 13 residues. CDR1 MRHNA and CDR2 SNTAGT come from the germline V gene. CDR3 sequence reads: CASSPRGADTQYF. CDR3 nucleotide sequence: TGTGCCAGCAGTCCACGGGGGGCAGATACGCAGTATTTT.

This clone was counted between two and nine times. The chain has TRBV10-3 and TRBJ1-1; tentatively, D is TRBD1 (6 bases). The CDR3 totals 13 residues. Between the trimmed V and J ends, which lost 2 bases and 5 bases, there was a span of 9 bases. Germline-derived CDR1 and CDR2 are ENHRY and SYGVKD. The DNA of the CDR3 is TGTGCCATCAGTGAGGGACAGATAACTGAAGCTTTCTTT. Translated: CAISEGQITEAFF.

This clone was seen only a few times. The chain recombines TRBV7-8 with TRBJ1-1; 7 positions match TRBD1. CDR1 is SGHVS and CDR2 is FQNEAQ in the germline V gene. This CDR3 comprises 16 residues. V lost 2 bases and J lost 1; bases outside the gene matches: 7. CDR3 amino acids: CASSLPPGTANTEAFF. CDR3 DNA sequence: TGTGCCAGCAGCTTACCCCCCGGGACAGCGAACACTGAAGCTTTCTTT.